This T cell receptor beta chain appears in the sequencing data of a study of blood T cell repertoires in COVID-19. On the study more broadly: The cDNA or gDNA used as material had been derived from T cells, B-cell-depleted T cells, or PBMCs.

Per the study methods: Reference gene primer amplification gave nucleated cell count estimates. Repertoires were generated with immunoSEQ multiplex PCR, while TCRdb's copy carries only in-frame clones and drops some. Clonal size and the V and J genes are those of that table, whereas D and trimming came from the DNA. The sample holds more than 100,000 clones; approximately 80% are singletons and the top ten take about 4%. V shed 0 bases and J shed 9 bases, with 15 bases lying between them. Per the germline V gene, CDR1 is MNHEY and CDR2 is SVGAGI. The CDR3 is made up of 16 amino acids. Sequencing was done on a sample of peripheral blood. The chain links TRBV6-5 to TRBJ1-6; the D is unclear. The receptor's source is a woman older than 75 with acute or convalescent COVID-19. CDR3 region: CASSYSRRGPVSPLHF. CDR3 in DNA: TGTGCCAGCAGTTACTCGAGACGGGGTCCGGTTTCACCCCTCCACTTT.